This T cell receptor beta chain was captured in a study of blood T cell repertoires in COVID-19. Across the study: Sources were T cells, B-cell-depleted T cells, or PBMCs; the material itself was cDNA or gDNA.

Libraries were prepared by immunoSEQ multiplex PCR; TCRdb keeps only in-frame clonotypes and omits some of them. The table has approximately 500,000 clones, around 85% seen once. Trimming cost V 5 bases and J 8 bases, with 21 bases left between them. This CDR3 spans 16 amino acids. The V gene's germline CDR1 is SEHNR and CDR2 FQNEAQ (reference sequence). The chain employs TRBV7-9 and TRBJ2-2; D ambiguous. The sample comprised peripheral blood. The sequence came from a human donor in a cohort sampled during active COVID-19. The CDR3 is CASSTSWSAPSGELFF. The CDR3 nucleotides read TGTGCCAGCAGCACCTCCTGGAGCGCCCCGTCGGGGGAGCTGTTTTTT.